Listed below are T cell receptor beta chains from one sample, sequenced in a study of human T cells and chemical hapten exposure. TCRdb reprocessed the RACE reads via MiXCR and lists one record per CDR3 protein. The sample includes approximately 89,000 distinct CDR3 sequences, 6.6% of them seen just once. The specimen comprised whole blood, sampled in connection with sensitization to the hapten diphenylcyclopropenone (DPC). The receptors stem from a young woman with alopecia areata. Some clones in this sample may be carry-over from other donors' samples. Both conserved end residues are part of each CDR3. D genes are given only for firm matches.

j_call v_call cdr3_length d_call cdr3_aa
TRBJ2-3 TRBV6-6 15 . CASSQAVDGGDTQYF
TRBJ2-5 TRBV20-1 14 TRBD2 CSGRSGGPGETQYF
TRBJ2-7 TRBV12-3/TRBV12-4 11 TRBD2 CASSSGGEQYF
TRBJ1-1 TRBV12-3/TRBV12-4 13 . CASTSGRSTEAFF
TRBJ1-5 TRBV2 14 . CASETGSGDQPQHF
TRBJ1-2 TRBV18 13 . CASSPLREDGYTF
TRBJ2-6 TRBV9 17 TRBD1 CASSPRDRTSGANVLTF
TRBJ1-1 TRBV5-1 15 TRBD1 CASSLEGQGNTEAFF
TRBJ1-5 TRBV3-1 15 . CASSQERTVAQPQHF
TRBJ2-3 TRBV7-2 16 TRBD2 CASSLVSGGARDTQYF
TRBJ2-3 TRBV9 14 . CASSPQTGTDTQYF
TRBJ2-3 TRBV6-4 15 TRBD2 CASSGAGIPTDTQYF
TRBJ1-5 TRBV6-6 15 TRBD1 CASSYEGARNQPQHF
TRBJ2-5 TRBV27 15 . CASSLGSGGRETQYF
TRBJ1-1 TRBV27 13 . CASSLSRNTEAFF
TRBJ2-3 TRBV30 10 . CACDRRAQYF